This T cell receptor beta chain comes out of a study of read filtering for tumor transcriptome and immune sequencing. Across the whole study: Patients were about 18 male and around 15 female, mean age 65.9 years, range about 45 to 85. Revised staging placed eight or nine patients in R-ISS I, 15 to 20 in II, over 5 in III.

Molecular barcoded adaptors covering alpha/delta and beta/gamma chains were used on roughly 400 ng RNA. TCRdb itself ran the reads through MiXCR, one entry per CDR3 protein. The repertoire holds roughly 46,000 distinct CDR3 sequences, with roughly 12% as singletons. This clonotype was recorded many times. Antigen specificity is unknown. General study points: Even smaller IR-seq throughput identified most shared clonotypes. The CD138-negative fraction was mixed bone marrow immune cells, not pure T cells.

Trimming left V 7 bases short and J 7 bases short, with 17 bases between. This CDR3 has 13 amino acids. Germline loops: CDR1 SQVTM, CDR2 ANQGSEA. The sequence was collected from a donor at least 40 years old with multiple myeloma. The sequenced material came from a population of CD138-negative cells sorted from bone marrow. The chain employs TRBV29-1 and TRBJ2-1; the D gene is possibly TRBD2 (6 bases). The CDR3 reads CSAQSVAGNEQFF. The CDR3, as DNA: TGCAGCGCCCAAAGCGTCGCGGGGAATGAGCAGTTCTTC.